This T cell receptor beta chain appears in the sequencing data of a study of cytomegalovirus exposure and HLA in healthy donors. The study, taken as a whole, reports: The only immune exposure information that was available was CMV serostatus. Later work showed greater clonal expansion in HLA-associated TCR beta chains than in equally common others.

Primers for the PCR totalled 60 Vbeta and 13 Jbeta. Sequenced by immunoSEQ multiplex PCR; TCRdb stores in-frame clones only, minus some. The data hold just under 150,000 clones, with around 86% observed a single time. This clone appeared once. What it binds is not known. Trimming removed 3 bases from V and 4 bases from J; junction bases left unmatched: 9. The CDR3 covers 16 residues. The germline CDR1 and CDR2 sequences are SGHRS and YFSETQ. The sequenced sample consisted of PBMCs. The source is a woman under 40 in good health and CMV-seronegative. V gene TRBV5-1 combines with J gene TRBJ2-3; TRBD2 matches at 9 bases. CDR3 nucleotide sequence: TGCGCCAGCAGCTCCTTCCGTAGCGGGGGAGCAGATACGCAGTATTTT. Residues: CASSSFRSGGADTQYF.